These 20 T cell receptor beta chains were sequenced from one sample in a study of shared clonotypes between healthy human individuals. Assay used: immunoSEQ multiplex PCR; TCRdb lists only in-frame clones, some missing. The profile shows more than 2,000,000 clones, approximately 93% of them singletons. The sample taken for sequencing was naive CD4+ T cells from PBMCs. Subset in this sample: CD45RA+ positively selected. These receptors were obtained from a man between 18 and 29 years old in good health. Some clones in this sample may be carry-over from other donors' samples.

This clone has a single count. The gene calls are TRBV19 and TRBJ1-5; D call uncertain. Germline CDR1 is LNHDA and CDR2 is SQIVND (reference sequence). With 2 bases removed from V and 5 bases from J, the gap between germline ends came to 13 bases. This CDR3 is built from 15 residues. CDR3 bases: TGTGCCAGTAGTATATCGCGCCCGGGTGATCAGCCCCAGCATTTT. Translation gives CASSISRPGDQPQHF.

The chain couples TRBV18 to TRBJ1-1; D is possibly TRBD1 (5 bases). V lost 8 bases and J 3 bases, leaving 16 bases between the germline ends. Germline V gene data show CDR1 as KGHSH and CDR2 as LQKENI. This CDR3 is built from 14 residues. The CDR3 DNA sequence: TGTGCCAGCGCCGTGGGGGGTTTGGACACTGAAGCTTTCTTT. It is translated as CASAVGGLDTEAFF.

This clone was picked up one time. This chain joins TRBV29-1 and TRBJ2-5, with 12 bases identical to TRBD2. The CDR3 runs 13 residues. Per germline, CDR1 SQVTM and CDR2 ANQGSEA. V was clipped by 7 bases and J by 4 bases; unmatched bases: 4. The CDR3 DNA sequence: TGCAGCGGATGGACTAGCGGGATAGAGACCCAGTACTTC. It specifies CSGWTSGIETQYF.

V is TRBV5-1 and J is TRBJ2-7; 8 bases agree with TRBD2. This CDR3 has 20 residues. In germline, CDR1 is SGHRS, CDR2 YFSETQ. Losses at the gene ends were 0 bases for V and 0 bases for J; bases not matched to a gene: 17. The CDR3 bases are TGCGCCAGCAGCTTGGAGCCTCCCCGCTTTCTAGCGGGTGTCTCCTACGAGCAGTACTTC. Protein: CASSLEPPRFLAGVSYEQYF.

The V and J genes are TRBV5-4 and TRBJ2-2; no clear D gene. CDR3 size: 13 residues. Trimming cost V 2 bases and J 6 bases, with 8 bases left between them. Looked up from germline, CDR1 is SGHNT and CDR2 is YYREEE (reference sequence). CDR3 in DNA: TGTGCCAGCAGCTTCTTCTTTTCCGGGGAGCTGTTTTTT. This codes for CASSFFFSGELFF.

The chain couples TRBV7-2 to TRBJ1-2; D ambiguous. This CDR3 region has 13 residues. Germline loops: CDR1 SGHTA, CDR2 FQGNSA. V shed 1 base and J shed 8 bases, with 11 bases lying between them. The CDR3 region is CASSLGEVGGYTF. The CDR3 DNA is TGTGCCAGCAGCTTAGGAGAGGTGGGCGGCTACACCTTC.

The chain links TRBV6-6 to TRBJ1-3, with TRBD1 matching over 8 bases. The CDR3 loop spans 16 amino acids. CDR1 is MNHNY, CDR2 SVGAGI, per germline (reference sequence). Unmatched junction bases numbered 8, after V lost 5 bases and J lost 2 bases. The CDR3 DNA reads as TGTGCCAGCAGTACGACCGGGACAGGAACTGGAAACACCATATATTTT. Its protein is CASSTTGTGTGNTIYF.

V usage is TRBV5-1 and J usage is TRBJ2-5, with 8 bases lining up with TRBD1. Germline trimming cut 4 bases from V and 1 base from J; bases unmatched to any gene: 6. Germline lookup yields CDR1 SGHRS and CDR2 YFSETQ. The CDR3 runs to 15 residues. The CDR3 nucleotides are TGCGCCAGCAGCAGGACAGGGACAGCCCAAGAGACCCAGTACTTC. This encodes CASSRTGTAQETQYF.

The V gene is TRBV6-1, the J gene TRBJ2-1; D is uncertain. Germline V gene data show CDR1 as MNHNS and CDR2 as SASEGT. There are 13 residues in the CDR3. Trimming left V 4 bases short and J 8 bases short, with 12 bases between. The CDR3 bases are TGTGCCAGCAGTGTATACTTTGCGGATGAGCAGTTCTTC. Encoded protein: CASSVYFADEQFF.

This clone was picked up one time. The chain is built from TRBV7-9 and TRBJ2-3; D gene unclear. The CDR3 covers 14 residues. Between the trimmed V and J ends, which lost 5 bases and 6 bases, there was a span of 15 bases. Per the germline V gene, CDR1 is SEHNR and CDR2 is FQNEAQ (reference sequence). The CDR3 region is CASSERRNVDTQYF. Written as DNA, the CDR3 is TGTGCCAGCAGCGAAAGAAGAAACGTTGATACGCAGTATTTT.

This clone appeared once. The rearrangement uses TRBV7-9 and TRBJ1-3; TRBD1 is a possible D gene (5 bases). The CDR3 sequence is 16 residues long. Germline loops: CDR1 SEHNR, CDR2 FQNEAQ (reference sequence). Trimming took off 5 bases at V and 0 bases at J, with 14 bases between the two ends. This CDR3 reads CASSDRDGSSGNTIYF. In DNA, the CDR3 is TGTGCCAGCAGCGACCGGGACGGTAGCTCTGGAAACACCATATATTTT.

The V gene is TRBV6-1, the J gene TRBJ1-1; 7 bases are shared with TRBD1. Germline CDR1 reads MNHNS; CDR2 reads SASEGT. The CDR3 runs to 12 residues. The J segment lost 5 bases and the V segment lost 7 bases, leaving 4 bases of the junction unmatched. DNA of the CDR3: TGTGCCAGCAACGACAGGGTTACTGAAGCTTTCTTT. It specifies CASNDRVTEAFF.

The chain recombines TRBV9 with TRBJ1-5; TRBD1 aligns across 9 bases. The CDR3 loop spans 15 amino acids. CDR1 is SGDLS, CDR2 YYNGEE, per germline. V was clipped by 0 bases and J by 5 bases; unmatched bases: 3. The CDR3 is CASSVGQGVDQPQHF. The DNA for the CDR3 is TGTGCCAGCAGCGTAGGACAGGGGGTTGATCAGCCCCAGCATTTT.

This rearrangement joins TRBV11-2 to TRBJ2-3; D unclear. V gave up 0 bases and J gave up 3 bases, with 10 bases separating them. Germline V lookup: CDR1 SGHAT, CDR2 FQNNGV. The CDR3 covers 15 residues. CDR3 region: CASSLDGLSTDTQYF. In DNA form, the CDR3 reads TGTGCCAGCAGCTTAGATGGGTTGTCTACAGATACGCAGTATTTT.

In this sample, this clone turned up once. This rearrangement joins TRBV5-1 to TRBJ2-1; 13 nucleotides line up with TRBD2. There are 16 residues in the CDR3. Germline-derived CDR1 and CDR2 are SGHRS and YFSETQ. Trimming cost V 3 bases and J 9 bases; bases outside gene matches: 9. CDR3 coding DNA: TGCGCCAGCAGCTCAAGGACTAGCGGGAGTTCTGGTGAGCAGTTCTTC. As protein: CASSSRTSGSSGEQFF.

The rearrangement uses TRBV2 and TRBJ2-3; the D is unclear. The CDR3 is 16 amino acids. The V end was cut by 2 bases, the J end by 5 bases, with 17 bases between. The V gene's germline CDR1 is SNHLY and CDR2 FYNNEI. CDR3 in DNA: TGTGCCAGCAGTGAATATGGAGCAGCAACGGGAGATACGCAGTATTTT. Translating it yields CASSEYGAATGDTQYF.

The chain is built from TRBV28 and TRBJ2-2; 14 nucleotides line up with TRBD2. The CDR3 has 20 amino acids. J lost 4 bases, V lost 6 bases, and 16 bases had no gene match. Germline-derived CDR1 and CDR2 are MDHEN and SYDVKM. CDR3 nucleotides: TGTGCCAGCAGCTCTCCGGGACTAGCGGGAGAGAATTCGGGCACCGGGGAGCTGTTTTTT. Its translation: CASSSPGLAGENSGTGELFF.

In regard to this clone: Other nucleotide sequences in the sample specify the same CDR3. V and J are TRBV28 and TRBJ2-3; D possibly corresponds to TRBD2 (5 bases). This CDR3 comprises 13 residues. V was pared by 7 bases and J by 0 bases, with 8 bases between. Germline V gene data show CDR1 as MDHEN and CDR2 as SYDVKM. CDR3 nucleotide sequence: TGTGCCAGCAACCCGGGGAGCACAGATACGCAGTATTTT. Its protein is CASNPGSTDTQYF.

The chain has TRBV5-1 and TRBJ2-3; 8 nucleotides match TRBD1. Losses at the gene ends were 4 bases for V and 2 bases for J; bases not matched to a gene: 3. The CDR3 runs to 14 residues. Germline V lookup: CDR1 SGHRS, CDR2 YFSETQ. DNA for the CDR3: TGCGCCAGCAGCATACAGGGGGACACAGATACGCAGTATTTT. The encoded protein is CASSIQGDTDTQYF.

This chain uses TRBV9 with TRBJ1-2; perhaps TRBD1 as D (6 bases). The CDR3 is 14 residues long. CDR1 is SGDLS and CDR2 is YYNGEE in the germline V gene. Trimming pared 2 bases from V and 3 bases from J, leaving 11 bases between. The CDR3 loop is CASSVSPGDYGYTF. The CDR3, as DNA: TGTGCCAGCAGCGTCTCGCCAGGGGACTATGGCTACACCTTC.